A selection of T cell receptor beta chains follows, all from one sample in a study of blood T cell repertoires in COVID-19. TCRdb keeps only in-frame clones here, not all; method: immunoSEQ multiplex PCR. The sample consists of fewer than 350,000 clones, approximately 83% of them appearing once. The sample was peripheral blood. These receptors all come from a woman aged 25 to 39 who had recovered from COVID-19. CDR3s include the opening cysteine and the closing phenylalanine or tryptophan. Fields, in order: J gene, V gene, CDR3 protein.

>TRBJ2-3|TRBV29-1
CSVGRLAGFTDTQYF
>TRBJ1-1|TRBV3-1/TRBV3-2
CASSQAAEAFF
>TRBJ2-3|TRBV2
CASSKLAGERDTQYF
>TRBJ1-6|TRBV2
CASSEGIGSYNSPLHF
>TRBJ1-4|TRBV20-1
CSASASGTGGVFF
>TRBJ2-5|TRBV5-1
CASTYGRQGGQETQYF
>TRBJ1-1|TRBV11-1
CASIAPRSTEAFF
>TRBJ2-2|TRBV27
CATWGLVGTGELFF
>TRBJ2-3|TRBV5-1
CASSLGQDTDTQYF
>TRBJ2-2|TRBV5-1
CASSLGPGYTGELFF
>TRBJ1-2|TRBV2
CASRTTGDGYTF
>TRBJ1-5|TRBV2
CASSGPGQGNQPQHF
>TRBJ1-1|TRBV5-1
CASSLAGATEAFF
>TRBJ2-6|TRBV23-1
CASASPGGRSPPGANVLTF
>TRBJ2-7|TRBV27
CASSPGSGYEQYF
>TRBJ1-5|TRBV12-3/TRBV12-4
CASSFQRNQPQHF
>TRBJ2-6|TRBV5-1
CASSVSGSGANVLTF
>TRBJ1-2|TRBV11-2
CASSRFGTGRYGYTF
>TRBJ2-7|TRBV7-2
CASSLGGTSYEQYF
>TRBJ1-2|TRBV5-6
CASSLAGGNGYTF
>TRBJ2-4|TRBV15
CATSRDQAHAGYIQYF
>TRBJ2-3|TRBV9
CASSLGLAATDTQYF
>TRBJ2-2|TRBV19
CASSPSTGKDTGELFF
>TRBJ1-2|TRBV19
CASRRQGSDNYGYTF
>TRBJ1-1|TRBV6-6
CAASSRSDTEAFF
>TRBJ2-1|TRBV18
CASSSDSEQFF
>TRBJ1-6|TRBV20-1
CSASSLQEGSPLHF
>TRBJ2-5|TRBV6-2/TRBV6-3
CASSYWGDSKFQETQYF
>TRBJ2-7|TRBV5-3
CARSLAISLAGDYEQYF
>TRBJ1-5|TRBV3-1/TRBV3-2
CASAGEVGNQPQHF
>TRBJ2-1|TRBV4-3
CASSLGLAVNEQFF
>TRBJ2-1|TRBV2
CASSGGETSGYNEQFF